Given below is one T cell receptor (beta chain) in context. The clone's antigen remains unknown. Base quality data are lacking; no much larger clone is found one base away. V is cut back by 2 bases and J by 6 bases, with 8 bases in the junction unmatched. Including cysteine and phenylalanine, the CDR3 has 17 amino acids. CDR3 DNA only is kept here, 51 bases in frame from base 1. This specimen belongs to a study of T cells after yellow fever vaccination (dated by TCRdb to between 2019 and 2020). The study in broad terms: Libraries from fractions with low cell numbers were prepared with the SMART-Seq v4 Ultra Low Input RNA kit. Blood samples were taken at several timepoints before and after primary and secondary immunization, and bulk PBMC replicates and cell subsets were isolated. Two healthy male donors made up the cohort, one aged 18 to 30 years and the other aged 30 to 40 years. Bulk TCR alpha and beta repertoires were sequenced longitudinally to track T-cell clones before and after primary and booster YFV17D yellow fever vaccination. General findings and caveats noted by the study authors: Computational filtering was needed because FACS-sorted repertoires could contain abundant contaminating clonotypes from the bulk population. After the booster, most of the clones that had expanded following primary vaccination were detected again (almost 98% of CD4 and roughly nine tenths of CD8), which suggests that memory was broadly maintained. Because only a couple of donors were included in the study, the extent to which the findings can be generalized is limited. A small share of clonotypes was detected in both CD4 and CD8 compartments, with the overlap likely arising from convergent recombination. Compared with the primary T-cell response, the secondary T-cell response was faster but weaker, reaching its peak on day 5 rather than on day 15.

This sample's treatment or condition label indicates: live attenuated yellow fever vaccine strain. At every blood-draw timepoint, two biological replicates of bulk PBMCs were collected. PBMCs were isolated from peripheral blood using a standard Ficoll-Paque protocol. TriZol was used to extract RNA from bulk PBMCs, from CD4 and CD8 fractions, and from dextramer-positive and dextramer-negative fractions. Synthesis of TCR cDNA relied on 5'RACE template switching, a step that introduced a universal primer site along with unique molecular identifiers. Priming for cDNA synthesis came from both the TCR alpha and TCR beta constant segments. Libraries were amplified in two PCR steps, with sample barcodes and sequencing adapters added in the second step. Libraries were sequenced on Illumina HiSeq 2500 (2x100 bp) or NovaSeq (2x150 bp). The study's processing was this. MIGEC handled demultiplexing of reads and collapsing into UMI consensus sequences, while MiXCR performed V(D)J alignment. Vaccine-responding clonotypes were defined with edgeR using replicate PBMC samples, requiring FDR below 0.01 and a log2 fold change above 5 up to day 15. Bulk clonotypes were assigned CD4 or CD8 identity according to which sequenced CD4 or CD8 repertoire held them at higher abundance. TCRdb applied fastp at Q25 and MiXCR to the public reads, then kept only in-frame beta chains. CDR3 protein duplicates are merged, each entry listing the most common genes and DNA. The V and J calls follow TCRdb's processing rather than the paper's. The sample table shows 450,000 to 650,000 distinct CDR3 sequences, and around a fifth are seen once. About a sixth of the sample is taken by the ten largest.

The TCR originated in a man aged 18 to 29 who received the YFV17D yellow fever vaccine. This specimen consisted of PBMCs, obtained about 20 days after the first yellow fever vaccination. The rearrangement combines TRBV12-3 or TRBV12-4 with TRBJ2-3; the central 13 bases match TRBD2. The DNA is TGTGCCAGCAGTTTATGGGGACTAGCGGGGCCCGGGGATACGCAGTATTTT. Its protein product is CASSLWGLAGPGDTQYF.